This section outlines one T cell receptor (beta chain) sequence together with its context. As yet, its antigen is unknown. The data were obtained in a study of T cell clones after liver transplantation. Study-level information: A pre-transplant mixed lymphocyte reaction with TCRbeta sequencing defined graft-donor-reactive clones followed in post-transplant blood.

The method was immunoSEQ multiplex PCR; TCRdb's version includes in-frame clones alone and lacks a portion of them. The sample shows nearly 25,000 clones, about 70% of them seen only once. Germline V gives CDR1 SQVTM, CDR2 ANQGSEA. The CDR3 sequence is 11 residues long. V was pared by 4 bases and J by 0 bases, with 3 bases between. General study results and limits: Post-transplant time points were not standardized, so conclusions are preliminary.

Sequencing was performed on CD4+ T cells from blood, taken before liver transplant. This receptor was obtained from a human donor who received a liver transplant. The V and J genes are TRBV29-1 and TRBJ1-1; D gene ambiguous. The CDR3 DNA sequence: TGCAGCGTTGTACTGAACACTGAAGCTTTCTTT. This sequence encodes CSVVLNTEAFF.